These 10 T cell receptor beta chains were all obtained from the same sample, sequenced in a study of cytomegalovirus exposure and HLA in healthy donors. Both 60 Vbeta primers and 13 Jbeta primers went into the PCR. Profiled with immunoSEQ multiplex PCR; TCRdb holds only in-frame clones, not every one. The table lists under 250,000 clones, approximately 84% of them singletons. Material for sequencing was PBMCs. The source of these receptors is a girl aged 2 to 10 in good health and CMV-seronegative.

V and J are TRBV6-1 and TRBJ1-1; D is perhaps TRBD1 (5 bases). Germline V CDR1 and CDR2: MNHNS, SASEGT. Trimming removed 4 bases from V and 1 base from J, with 7 bases in between. This CDR3 region has 13 residues. Here the CDR3 reads CASSGTSNTEAFF. The CDR3 DNA sequence: TGTGCCAGCAGTGGGACATCGAACACTGAAGCTTTCTTT.

This clone was recorded only once. The chain carries TRBV18 and TRBJ2-5, with TRBD2 as a possible D gene (5 bases). The ends were cut back, 6 bases at V and 4 bases at J, with 18 bases in the middle. Germline CDR1 KGHSH, CDR2 LQKENI. The CDR3 spans 15 residues. The CDR3 coding sequence is TGTGCCAGCTCCTCTAATACGGGGAGTGGAGAGACCCAGTACTTC. Its translation is CASSSNTGSGETQYF.

The chain links TRBV7-9 to TRBJ2-5; D might be TRBD2 (5 bases). The CDR3 totals 13 residues. Trimming took off 2 bases at V and 4 bases at J, with 8 bases between the two ends. Per germline, CDR1 SEHNR and CDR2 FQNEAQ (reference sequence). CDR3 sequence: CASSLQGRETQYF. The CDR3, as DNA: TGTGCCAGCAGCTTACAAGGGAGAGAGACCCAGTACTTC.

V is TRBV19 and J is TRBJ1-2; D call uncertain. Germline lookup yields CDR1 LNHDA and CDR2 SQIVND (reference sequence). There are 14 residues in the CDR3. V gave up 2 bases and J gave up 4 bases, with 11 bases separating them. CDR3 in DNA: TGTGCCAGTAGTATAACGACAACTGGCTATGGCTACACCTTC. Translating gives CASSITTTGYGYTF. Combining the CDR3 with reference TRBV19 and TRBJ1-2 gives the whole variable domain DGGITQSPKYLFRKEGQNVTLSCEQNLNHDAMYWYRQDPGQGLRLIYYSQIVNDFQKGDIAEGYSVSREKKESFPLTVTSAQKNPTAFYLCASSITTTGYGYTFGSGTRLTVV.

This clone came up once. The chain joins TRBV6-5 to TRBJ1-2, with D unresolved. V lost 1 base to trimming and J lost 5 bases, with 8 bases between them. Per the germline V gene, CDR1 is MNHEY and CDR2 is SVGAGI. The CDR3 has 13 amino acids. CDR3 loop: CASSYFGEYGYTF. CDR3 DNA: TGTGCCAGCAGTTACTTTGGGGAGTATGGCTACACCTTC.

V is TRBV9 and J is TRBJ2-1; a weak D match, TRBD2 (6 bases). The CDR3 has 15 amino acids. CDR1 and CDR2 from the germline V gene are SGDLS and YYNGEE. V was cut by 0 bases and J by 0 bases, with 7 bases left in between. This CDR3 is CASSVDGGSYNEQFF. CDR3 bases: TGTGCCAGCAGCGTAGACGGGGGCTCCTACAATGAGCAGTTCTTC.

This clone has a single count. The genes are TRBV27 and TRBJ1-1; tentatively, D is TRBD1 (5 bases). This CDR3 contains 13 residues. Trimming left V 1 base short and J 3 bases short, with 6 bases between. From germline, CDR1 is MNHEY and CDR2 SMNVEV (reference sequence). The CDR3 region is CASSLLQDTEAFF. The CDR3 region has the DNA TGTGCCAGCAGTTTATTACAGGACACTGAAGCTTTCTTT.

This clone was seen a handful of times. The chain has TRBV11-2 and TRBJ2-7; D not certain. Germline V CDR1 and CDR2: SGHAT, FQNNGV. CDR3 length equals 11 residues. The V and J ends lost 1 base and 4 bases respectively, with 2 bases between them. The CDR3 nucleotides are TGTGCCAGCAGCTTAGTATACGAGCAGTACTTC. It codes for CASSLVYEQYF.

The rearrangement uses TRBV7-9 and TRBJ2-2; D not certain. V was shortened by 2 bases and J by 3 bases, with 13 bases between the two germline ends. This CDR3 comprises 16 residues. CDR1 and CDR2 from the germline V gene are SEHNR and FQNEAQ (reference sequence). In DNA form, the CDR3 reads TGTGCCAGCAGCTTACGAAGAGGTGGAGACACCGGGGAGCTGTTTTTT. Protein: CASSLRRGGDTGELFF.

This clone was picked up one time. V is TRBV7-3 and J is TRBJ2-3; no firm D call. V gave up 4 bases and J gave up 0 bases, with 5 bases separating them. The germline V gene has CDR1 SGHTA and CDR2 FQGTGA. The CDR3 extends over 13 amino acids. The CDR3 is CASSSSSTDTQYF. The CDR3 DNA reads as TGTGCCAGCAGCTCCTCTAGCACAGATACGCAGTATTTT.